One and the same sample provided the 2 T cell receptor beta chains below, sequenced in a study of CD8 T cells in Susac syndrome. Random hexamers were used to reverse transcribe an amount of about 0.45 to 1 ug RNA. From the immunoSEQ multiplex PCR reads, TCRdb called clonotypes with MiXCR, one entry per CDR3 protein. Found here are 75,000 to 95,000 distinct CDR3 sequences, approximately 96% of them singletons; the top ten hold about 0.65%. The source material was CD8+ T cells from PBMCs. The origin of the receptors is a human donor with Susac syndrome.

J is TRBJ2-2 and V is TRBV5-1; possible D gene TRBD1, 7 bases. Germline values: CDR1 SGHRS, CDR2 YFSETQ. CDR3 size: 16 residues. Trimming left V 0 bases short and J 7 bases short, with 16 bases between. The CDR3 sequence is CASSLALGGGGGELFF. The CDR3 region has the DNA TGCGCCAGCAGCTTGGCCCTTGGAGGGGGCGGCGGGGAGCTGTTTTTT.

The genes are TRBV20-1 and TRBJ1-2; D may be TRBD1 (5 bases). V lost 0 bases and J lost 7, with 18 bases in between. The CDR3 sequence is 15 residues long. In germline, CDR1 is DFQATT, CDR2 SNEGSKA (reference sequence). The CDR3 bases are TGCAGTGCTAGAGAATTTGTGGGGCGCGGGGTTGGCTACACCTTC. Amino acids: CSAREFVGRGVGYTF.